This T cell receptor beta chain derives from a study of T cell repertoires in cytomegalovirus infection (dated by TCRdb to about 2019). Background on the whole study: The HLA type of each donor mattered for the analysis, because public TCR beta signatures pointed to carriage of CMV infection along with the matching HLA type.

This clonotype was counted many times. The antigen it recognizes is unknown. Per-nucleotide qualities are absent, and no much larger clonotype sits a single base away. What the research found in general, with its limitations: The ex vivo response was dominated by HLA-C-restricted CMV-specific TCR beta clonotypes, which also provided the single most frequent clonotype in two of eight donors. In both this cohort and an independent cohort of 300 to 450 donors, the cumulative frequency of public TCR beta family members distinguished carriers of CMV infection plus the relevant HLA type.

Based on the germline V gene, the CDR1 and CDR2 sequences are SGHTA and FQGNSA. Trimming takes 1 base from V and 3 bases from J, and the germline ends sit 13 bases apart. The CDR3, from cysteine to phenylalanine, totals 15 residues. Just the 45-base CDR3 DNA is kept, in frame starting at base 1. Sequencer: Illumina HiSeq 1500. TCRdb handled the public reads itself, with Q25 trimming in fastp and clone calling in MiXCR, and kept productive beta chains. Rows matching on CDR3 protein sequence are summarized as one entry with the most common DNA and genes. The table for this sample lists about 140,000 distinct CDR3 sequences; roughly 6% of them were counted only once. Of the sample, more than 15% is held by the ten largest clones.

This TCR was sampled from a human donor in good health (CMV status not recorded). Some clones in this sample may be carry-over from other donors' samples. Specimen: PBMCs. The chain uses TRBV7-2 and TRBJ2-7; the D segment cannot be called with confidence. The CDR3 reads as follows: CASSLGGVMVYEQYF. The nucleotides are TGTGCCAGCAGCTTAGGTGGGGTGATGGTCTACGAGCAGTACTTC.